This T cell receptor (beta chain) was profiled in a study of T cells in localized non-small cell lung cancer. The study's findings and limits: An association was observed between higher blood T cell density and longer overall survival. Of the tissues analyzed, uninvolved adjacent lung showed maximal T cell clonality, greater than tumor.

TCRdb keeps only in-frame clones here, not all; method: immunoSEQ multiplex PCR. This sample yields some 1,600 clones, of which roughly 29% are seen a single time; around 10% belongs to the top ten. CDR3 length: 16 residues. Germline assignment: CDR1 LNHDA and CDR2 SQIVND (reference sequence). J gave up 9 bases and V 7 bases, and 14 bases lay outside the gene matches. A note on this clone: Its specificity is unknown.

This TCR came from a man aged 35-75 years with stage I lung adenocarcinoma. The sequencing here drew on normal lung tissue next to the tumor, taken before any cancer treatment. The V and J genes are TRBV19 and TRBJ2-1; 11 bases are shared with TRBD2. The chain's CDR3 is CASTLDLAGGRSEQFF. DNA of the CDR3: TGTGCCAGTACCCTGGACTTAGCGGGAGGGCGAAGTGAGCAGTTCTTC.